Following are 3 T cell receptor beta chains from one sample sequenced in a study of identical twins. From the 5' RACE reads, TCRdb called clonotypes with MiXCR, one entry per CDR3 protein. This repertoire shows approximately 210,000 distinct CDR3 sequences, around 6.5% found once; its top ten account for about 14%. These data also formed part of another study, on T cells expressing NK-cell markers.

The sequenced sample was CD8+ T cells sorted from blood. These receptor sequences come from a woman under 30 in good health.

J is TRBJ1-4 and V is TRBV6-5; D unresolved. This CDR3 spans 13 amino acids. Germline CDR1 and CDR2: MNHEY and SVGAGI. V dropped 3 bases and J dropped 7 bases, with 9 bases sitting between them. In DNA form, the CDR3 reads TGTGCCAGCAGTTATTACGGAGGTGAAAAACTGTTTTTT. Translation: CASSYYGGEKLFF.

The chain combines TRBV9 with TRBJ1-1, with unresolved D. The V end lost 3 bases, the J end lost 4 bases, and 7 bases lay between the germline ends. The CDR3 loop spans 12 amino acids. Germline CDR1 reads SGDLS; CDR2 reads YYNGEE. This CDR3 reads CASSDGVTEAFF. DNA of the CDR3: TGTGCCAGCAGCGATGGAGTCACTGAAGCTTTCTTT.

Only a few counts were recorded for this clonotype. This chain joins TRBV6-2 or TRBV6-3 and TRBJ2-1, with D maybe TRBD2 (6 bases). Germline CDR1 MNHEY, CDR2 SVGEGT. This CDR3 contains 12 residues. V was clipped by 7 bases and J by 9 bases, with 13 bases between them. As DNA, the CDR3 is TGTGCCAGCACTCACGGGACTCGTGAGCAGTTCTTC. Translated: CASTHGTREQFF.